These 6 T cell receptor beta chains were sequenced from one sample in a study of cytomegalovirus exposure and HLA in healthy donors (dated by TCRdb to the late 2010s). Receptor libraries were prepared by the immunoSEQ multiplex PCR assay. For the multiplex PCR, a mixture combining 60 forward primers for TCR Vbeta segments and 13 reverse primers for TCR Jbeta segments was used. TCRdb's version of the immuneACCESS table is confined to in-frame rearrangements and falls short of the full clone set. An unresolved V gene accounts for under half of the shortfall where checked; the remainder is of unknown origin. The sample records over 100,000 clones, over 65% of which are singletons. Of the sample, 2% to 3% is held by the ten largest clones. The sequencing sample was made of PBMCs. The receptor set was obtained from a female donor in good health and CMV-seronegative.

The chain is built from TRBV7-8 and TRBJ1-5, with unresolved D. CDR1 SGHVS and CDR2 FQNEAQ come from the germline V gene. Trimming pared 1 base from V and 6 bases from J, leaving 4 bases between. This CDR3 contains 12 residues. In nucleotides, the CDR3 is TGTGCCAGCAGCTTAGGGGCTCAGCCCCAGCATTTT. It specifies CASSLGAQPQHF.

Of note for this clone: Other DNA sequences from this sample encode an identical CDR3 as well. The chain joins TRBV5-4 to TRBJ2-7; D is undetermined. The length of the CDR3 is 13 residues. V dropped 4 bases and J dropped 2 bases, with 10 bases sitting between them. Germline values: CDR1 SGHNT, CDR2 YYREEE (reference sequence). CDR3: CASSPTETYEQYF. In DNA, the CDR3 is TGTGCCAGCAGCCCTACAGAAACCTACGAGCAGTACTTC.

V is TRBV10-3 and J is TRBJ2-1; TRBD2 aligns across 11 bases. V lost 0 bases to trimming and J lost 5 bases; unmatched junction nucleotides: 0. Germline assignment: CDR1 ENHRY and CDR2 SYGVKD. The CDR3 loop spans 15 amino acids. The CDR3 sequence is CAISESLAGDNEQFF. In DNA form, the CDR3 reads TGTGCCATCAGTGAGTCACTAGCGGGGGACAATGAGCAGTTCTTC.

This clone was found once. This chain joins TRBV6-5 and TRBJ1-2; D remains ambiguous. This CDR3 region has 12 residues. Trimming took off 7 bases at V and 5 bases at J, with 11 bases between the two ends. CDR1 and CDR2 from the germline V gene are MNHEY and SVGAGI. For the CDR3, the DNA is TGTGCCAGCACCCGAGTCGGTTATGGCTACACCTTC. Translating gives CASTRVGYGYTF.

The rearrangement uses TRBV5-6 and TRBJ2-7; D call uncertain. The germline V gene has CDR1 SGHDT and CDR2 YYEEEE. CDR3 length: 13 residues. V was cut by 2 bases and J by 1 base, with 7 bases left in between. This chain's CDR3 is CASSFPGSYEQYF. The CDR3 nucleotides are TGTGCCAGCAGCTTTCCGGGTTCCTACGAGCAGTACTTC.

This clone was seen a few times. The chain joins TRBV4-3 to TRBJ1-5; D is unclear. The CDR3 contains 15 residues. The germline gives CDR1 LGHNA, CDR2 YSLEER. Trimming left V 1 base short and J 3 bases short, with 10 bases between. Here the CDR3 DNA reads TGCGCCAGCAGCCAAGTCTATGATGTCAATCAGCCCCAGCATTTT. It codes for CASSQVYDVNQPQHF.